This TCR beta chain was identified during a study of response to subunit inactivated influenza vaccine. TCRdb redid the calling of the RT-PCR reads with MiXCR, one entry per CDR3 protein. The repertoire holds fewer than 800,000 distinct CDR3 sequences, with approximately 14% as singletons. This CDR3 region has 17 residues. Trimming cost V 5 bases and J 7 bases; bases outside gene matches: 12. Overall study findings and caveats: The authors proposed limited new T cell recruitment per seasonal influenza vaccination.

The table lists this clonotype with many counts. Antigen specificity is unknown. The TCR comes from a man in his forties or fifties who received an inactivated influenza vaccine. J is TRBJ2-1 and V is TRBV12-3 or TRBV12-4, with TRBD1 matching over 12 bases. The specimen was PBMCs from blood, collected 11 to 12 days after vaccination. This chain's CDR3 is CASSPTPGQGALNEQFF. CDR3 bases: TGTGCCAGCAGTCCTACACCGGGACAGGGGGCGTTGAATGAGCAGTTCTTC.